These 3 T cell receptor beta chains were all obtained from the same sample, sequenced in a study of CD8+CD57+ T cells in acquired aplastic anemia. The TCR beta profiling, which covered VDJ combination and CDR3 sequence, was carried out using genomic DNA as the template. In TCRdb, the reads were re-called with MiXCR into one record per CDR3 protein. The table includes tens of thousands of distinct CDR3 sequences, approximately 70% detected once. Sequencing was done on patients that had shown CD8+CD57+ cell expansion by flow cytometry. Sample: sorted CD4+, CD8+, or CD8+CD57+ T cells (not recorded which) from PBMCs. These receptor sequences come from a human donor with aplastic anemia.

There are many counts of this clonotype. The rearrangement links TRBV11-3 to TRBJ1-6; 11 bases match TRBD1. The V gene's germline CDR1 is SGHNT and CDR2 YENEEA. Losses at the gene ends were 5 bases for V and 6 bases for J; bases not matched to a gene: 6. The CDR3 is 16 amino acids. The CDR3 DNA reads TGTGCCAGCAGCCCTGGGACAGGGGGAGGTAATTCACCCCTCCACTTT. Protein product: CASSPGTGGGNSPLHF.

This clonotype was detected a few times. The genes are TRBV24-1 and TRBJ1-1, with unresolved D. The CDR3 extends over 11 amino acids. CDR1 is KGHDR and CDR2 is SFDVKD in the germline V gene. V gave up 8 bases and J gave up 11 bases, with 14 bases separating them. The CDR3 loop is CATTHGGRAFF. The CDR3 nucleotides read TGTGCCACCACCCACGGTGGGAGGGCTTTCTTT.

The genes are TRBV7-9 and TRBJ2-7, with D hard to call. This CDR3 has 13 amino acids. Trimming pared 3 bases from V and 3 bases from J, leaving 9 bases between. Germline loops: CDR1 SEHNR, CDR2 FQNEAQ (reference sequence). The CDR3 DNA reads as TGTGCCAGCAGCTTGGAAGCCCTCTACGAGCAGTACTTC. Translation gives CASSLEALYEQYF.